This TCR beta chain was documented in a study of blood T cell repertoires in COVID-19. Study in general: Spain, Italy and the United States supplied samples that represented acute and convalescent COVID-19.

This table comes from immunoSEQ multiplex PCR, and its TCRdb copy is limited to in-frame clones, with some not included. The sample contains fewer than 110,000 clones, more than 75% of which appear only once. With 3 bases clipped from V and 0 bases from J, the junction kept 6 bases outside the gene matches. Germline V gene lookup returns CDR1 SGHRS and CDR2 YFSETQ. This CDR3 is 16 amino acids long. Material: peripheral blood. The chain recombines TRBV5-1 with TRBJ2-3; TRBD1 matches at 8 bases. The TCR originated in a woman aged 25 to 45 with acute or convalescent COVID-19. The CDR3 region is CASSWGQATSTDTQYF. CDR3 in DNA: TGCGCCAGCAGCTGGGGACAGGCAACTAGCACAGATACGCAGTATTTT.